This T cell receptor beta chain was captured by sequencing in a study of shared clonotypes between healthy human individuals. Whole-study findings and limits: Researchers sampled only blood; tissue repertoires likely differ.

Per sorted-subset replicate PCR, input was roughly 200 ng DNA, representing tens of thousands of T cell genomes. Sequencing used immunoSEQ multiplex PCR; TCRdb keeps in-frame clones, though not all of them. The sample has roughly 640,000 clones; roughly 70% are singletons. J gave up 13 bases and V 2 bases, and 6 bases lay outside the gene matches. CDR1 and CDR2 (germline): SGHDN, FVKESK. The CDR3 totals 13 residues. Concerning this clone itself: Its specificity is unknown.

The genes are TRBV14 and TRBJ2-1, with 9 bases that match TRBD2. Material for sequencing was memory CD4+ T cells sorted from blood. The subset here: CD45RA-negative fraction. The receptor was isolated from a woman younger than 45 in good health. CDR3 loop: CASSQSTSGYQFF. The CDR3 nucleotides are TGTGCCAGCAGCCAATCTACTAGCGGGTACCAGTTCTTC.